These 3 T cell receptor beta chains came from one sample sequenced in a study of molecular identifiers for immune sequencing clone quantification. TCRdb itself ran the PCR reads through MiXCR, one entry per CDR3 protein. The top ten hold around 1% of the sample, which has tens of thousands of distinct CDR3 sequences, around 20% seen once. Sequencing was carried out using naive CD8+ T cells from blood, with Jurkat cell RNA spiked in. Noted subset: FACS-sorted CD8+CD4-CCR7+CD45RA+ naive T cells. The source is a human donor in good health. Some libraries in this study had Jurkat cell RNA spiked in.

At least ten counts were recorded for this clonotype. The chain combines TRBV4-2 with TRBJ2-7, with D perhaps being TRBD1 or TRBD2 (5 bases each). There are 16 residues in the CDR3. V lost 0 bases to trimming and J lost 5 bases, with 17 bases between them. Germline V gene data show CDR1 as LGHNA and CDR2 as YNFKEQ. The CDR3 spells CASSQDGTGRGDEQYF. The CDR3 DNA reads as TGTGCCAGCAGCCAAGATGGAACCGGGCGAGGGGACGAGCAGTACTTC.

This clonotype has a count of ten or more. The chain uses TRBV28 and TRBJ2-6; 9 nucleotides line up with TRBD1. The CDR3 loop spans 15 amino acids. J was trimmed by 3 bases and V by 6 bases; bases with no gene match: 3. The germline V gene encodes CDR1 MDHEN and CDR2 SYDVKM. CDR3 sequence (DNA): TGTGCCAGCAGCTACAGGGGGCTTGGGGCCAACGTCCTGACTTTC. Its translation is CASSYRGLGANVLTF.

On this clonotype itself: Germline and junction disagree at one end, which may indicate a read error. V is TRBV27 and J is TRBJ1-5; D uncertain. The CDR3 covers 14 residues. Germline CDR1 reads MNHEY; CDR2 reads SMNVEV (reference sequence). CDR3 DNA: TGTGCCGGCAGTTTAGTACAGAACAATCAGCCCCAGCATTTT. It codes for CAGSLVQNNQPQHF.